The entry that follows covers one T cell receptor (beta chain) sequence. The data were obtained in a study of Graves' ophthalmopathy and Graves' hyperthyroidism. The CDR3 spans 13 residues. Trimming took 0 bases from V and 7 from J, leaving 10 bases between them. Germline V gene sequence: CDR1 KGHSH, CDR2 LQKENI. The TCR beta CDR3 regions underwent amplification from RNA transcripts. Investigators did first-round RT-PCR with HTBI primers, then second-round multiplex PCR. TCRdb processed the multiplex PCR reads anew with MiXCR; each CDR3 protein has one entry. The data hold 450,000 to 600,000 distinct CDR3 sequences, with 35% to 45% observed a single time.

The TCR sequence derives from an adult man with Graves' hyperthyroidism. The chain employs TRBV18 and TRBJ2-7; D is unclear. The sequencing sample was made of peripheral blood or thyroid tissue (not recorded which). The CDR3, as DNA: TGTGCCAGCTCACCACCGTCAGGAGTGGAGCAGTACTTC. Translated: CASSPPSGVEQYF. Full variable domain (rest looked up from reference TRBV18 and TRBJ2-7): NAGVMQNPRHLVRRRGQEARLRCSPMKGHSHVYWYRQLPEEGLKFMVYLQKENIIDESGMPKERFSAEFPKEGPSILRIQQVVRGDSAAYFCASSPPSGVEQYFGPGTRLTVT.